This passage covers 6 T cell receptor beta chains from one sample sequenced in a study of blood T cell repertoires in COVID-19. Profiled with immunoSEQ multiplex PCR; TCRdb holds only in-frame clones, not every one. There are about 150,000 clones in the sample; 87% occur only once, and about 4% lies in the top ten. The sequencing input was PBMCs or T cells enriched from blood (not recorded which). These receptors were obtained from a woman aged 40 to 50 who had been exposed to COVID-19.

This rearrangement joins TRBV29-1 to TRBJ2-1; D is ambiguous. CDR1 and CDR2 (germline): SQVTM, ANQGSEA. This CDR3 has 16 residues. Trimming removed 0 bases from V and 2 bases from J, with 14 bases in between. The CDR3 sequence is CSVEETSERTYNEQFF. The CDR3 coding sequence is TGCAGCGTTGAAGAGACTTCTGAGAGGACCTACAATGAGCAGTTCTTC.

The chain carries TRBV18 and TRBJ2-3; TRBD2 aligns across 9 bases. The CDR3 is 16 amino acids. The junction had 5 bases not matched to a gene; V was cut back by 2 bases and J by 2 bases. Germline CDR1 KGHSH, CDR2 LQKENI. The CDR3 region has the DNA TGTGCCAGCTCACCAGCTAGCGGGGCCCACACAGATACGCAGTATTTT. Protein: CASSPASGAHTDTQYF.

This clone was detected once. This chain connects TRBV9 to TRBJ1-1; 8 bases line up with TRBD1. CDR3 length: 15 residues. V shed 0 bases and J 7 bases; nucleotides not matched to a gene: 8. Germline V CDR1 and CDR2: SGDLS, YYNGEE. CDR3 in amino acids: CASSVGGQGVSEAFF. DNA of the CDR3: TGTGCCAGCAGCGTAGGAGGACAGGGCGTGAGTGAAGCTTTCTTT.

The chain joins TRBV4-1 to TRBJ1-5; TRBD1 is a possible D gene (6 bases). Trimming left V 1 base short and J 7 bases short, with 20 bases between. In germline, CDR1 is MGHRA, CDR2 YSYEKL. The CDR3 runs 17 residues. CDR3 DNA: TGCGCCAGCAGCCAAGGGCTAACAGGGAGAAGAGGGCAGCCCCAGCATTTT. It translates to CASSQGLTGRRGQPQHF.

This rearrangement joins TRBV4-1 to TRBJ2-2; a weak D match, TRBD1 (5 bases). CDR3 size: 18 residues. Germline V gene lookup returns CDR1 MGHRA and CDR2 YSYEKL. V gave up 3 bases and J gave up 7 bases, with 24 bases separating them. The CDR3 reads CASSHRTPRPGIIGELFF. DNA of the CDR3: TGCGCCAGCAGCCACAGAACCCCAAGGCCAGGGATCATCGGGGAGCTGTTTTTT.

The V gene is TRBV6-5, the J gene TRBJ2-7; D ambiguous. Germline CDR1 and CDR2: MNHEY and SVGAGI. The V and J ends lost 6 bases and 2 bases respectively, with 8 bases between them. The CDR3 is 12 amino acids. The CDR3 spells CASSEQAYEQYF. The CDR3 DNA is TGTGCCAGCAGCGAGCAGGCCTACGAGCAGTACTTC.